A selection of T cell receptor beta chains follows, all from one sample in a study of blood T cell repertoires in COVID-19. Libraries were prepared by immunoSEQ multiplex PCR; TCRdb keeps only in-frame clonotypes and omits some of them. The sample includes some 61,000 clones, 70% to 90% seen only once; the top ten take around 1.6%. Sequencing was done on a sample of peripheral blood. Receptors originate from a man between 60 and 70 years old with acute or convalescent COVID-19. Each CDR3 is given with its conserved first and last residue. The order of the fields is J gene, clone size, V gene, D gene, CDR3 protein, CDR3 DNA. A D gene is named only where the DNA matches it firmly. A row's size may be missing; if present it is once, few, many or a size class.

TRBJ2-1 | NA | TRBV5-1 | NA | CASSLGRSLVIYNEQFF | TGCGCCAGCAGCTTGGGTCGGTCTCTAGTTATCTACAATGAGCAGTTCTTC
TRBJ2-1 | NA | TRBV7-2 | TRBD1 | CASSLTGAYNEQFF | TGTGCCAGCAGCTTAACAGGGGCCTACAATGAGCAGTTCTTC
TRBJ2-7 | NA | TRBV9 | TRBD2 | CASSPRPPSGGPYEQYF | TGTGCCAGCAGCCCCCGCCCCCCTAGCGGGGGACCCTACGAGCAGTACTTC
TRBJ1-1 | NA | TRBV6-5 | TRBD1 | CASRQEGQGREAFF | TGTGCCAGCAGACAAGAGGGACAGGGCCGCGAGGCTTTCTTT
TRBJ2-4 | NA | TRBV6-5 | TRBD1 | CASSYVGQGPGIQYF | TGTGCCAGCAGTTACGTCGGACAGGGCCCCGGCATTCAGTACTTC
TRBJ1-2 | NA | TRBV7-9 | NA | CASSWEEGYGYTF | TGTGCCAGCAGCTGGGAGGAAGGGTACGGCTACACCTTC
TRBJ2-3 | NA | TRBV2 | NA | CASSEQTGRRDTQYF | TGTGCCAGCAGTGAGCAGACAGGGAGGAGGGATACGCAGTATTTT
TRBJ2-7 | NA | TRBV3-1/TRBV3-2 | TRBD1 | CASSRFAGTGAYEQYF | TGTGCCAGCAGCCGATTTGCCGGGACAGGGGCCTACGAGCAGTACTTC
TRBJ2-7 | few | TRBV7-9 | TRBD2 | CASSPSSGGYEQYF | TGTGCCAGCAGCCCGTCTAGCGGGGGCTACGAGCAGTACTTC
TRBJ1-2 | few | TRBV20-1 | NA | CSASDSYGYTF | TGCAGTGCTAGCGACAGCTATGGCTACACCTTC
TRBJ1-2 | few | TRBV7-9 | NA | CASNLDSYGYTF | TGTGCCAGCAACTTGGACAGCTATGGCTACACCTTC
TRBJ2-1 | NA | TRBV19 | TRBD2 | CASSGTSGGPQFF | TGTGCCAGTAGTGGGACTAGCGGGGGGCCTCAGTTCTTC
TRBJ2-2 | NA | TRBV6-5 | NA | CASIHSTGELFF | TGTGCCAGCATTCACAGCACCGGGGAGCTGTTTTTT
TRBJ2-1 | NA | TRBV7-3 | TRBD1 | CASSSHPGQGGNEQFF | TGTGCCAGCAGCTCCCATCCGGGACAGGGAGGCAATGAGCAGTTCTTC
TRBJ1-6 | NA | TRBV5-1 | TRBD1 | CASREGADSPLHF | TGCGCCAGCAGGGAGGGGGCGGATTCACCCCTCCACTTT
TRBJ2-2 | NA | TRBV4-1 | NA | CASSPPTANTGELFF | TGCGCCAGCAGCCCACCCACGGCGAACACCGGGGAGCTGTTTTTT
TRBJ1-4 | few | TRBV6-1 | TRBD1 | CASSPGQGSEKLFF | TGTGCCAGCAGTCCGGGACAGGGGAGTGAAAAACTGTTTTTT